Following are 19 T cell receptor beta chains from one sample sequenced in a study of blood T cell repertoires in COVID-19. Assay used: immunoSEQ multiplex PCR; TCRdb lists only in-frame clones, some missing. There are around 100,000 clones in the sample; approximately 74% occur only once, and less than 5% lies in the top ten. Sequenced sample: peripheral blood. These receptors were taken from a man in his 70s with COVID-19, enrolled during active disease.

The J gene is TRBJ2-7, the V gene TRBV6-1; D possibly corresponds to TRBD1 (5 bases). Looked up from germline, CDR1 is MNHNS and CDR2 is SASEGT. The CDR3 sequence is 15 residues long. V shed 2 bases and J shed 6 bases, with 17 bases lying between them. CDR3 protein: CASSEHGQGTAEQYF. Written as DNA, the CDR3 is TGTGCCAGCAGTGAACACGGGCAGGGTACGGCCGAGCAGTACTTC.

The CDR3 coding sequence is TGTGCCAGCAGCCCGGCGGGACTAGGTGGCACAGATACGCAGTATTTT. It codes for CASSPAGLGGTDTQYF. The gene calls are TRBV9 and TRBJ2-3, with 8 positions matching TRBD2. Germline CDR1 SGDLS, CDR2 YYNGEE. CDR3 size: 16 residues. The junction had 8 bases not matched to a gene; V was cut back by 4 bases and J by 1 base.

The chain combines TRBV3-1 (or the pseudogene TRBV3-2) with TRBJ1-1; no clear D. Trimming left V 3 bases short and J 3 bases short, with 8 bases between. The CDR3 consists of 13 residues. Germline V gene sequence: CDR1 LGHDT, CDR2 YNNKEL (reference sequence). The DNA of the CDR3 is TGTGCCAGCAGCCAGGGCAGACACACTGAAGCTTTCTTT. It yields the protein CASSQGRHTEAFF.

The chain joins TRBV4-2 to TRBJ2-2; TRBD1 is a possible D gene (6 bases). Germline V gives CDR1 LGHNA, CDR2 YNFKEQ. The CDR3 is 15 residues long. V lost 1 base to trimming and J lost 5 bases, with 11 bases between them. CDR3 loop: CASSQVIGGTGELFF. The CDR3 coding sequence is TGTGCCAGCAGCCAAGTCATAGGGGGAACCGGGGAGCTGTTTTTT.

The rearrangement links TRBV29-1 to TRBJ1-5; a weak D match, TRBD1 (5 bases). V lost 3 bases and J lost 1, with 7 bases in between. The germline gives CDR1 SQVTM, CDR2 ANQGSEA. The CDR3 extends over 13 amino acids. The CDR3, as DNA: TGCAGCGTTGATAGGGGCAGCAATCAGCCCCAGCATTTT. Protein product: CSVDRGSNQPQHF.

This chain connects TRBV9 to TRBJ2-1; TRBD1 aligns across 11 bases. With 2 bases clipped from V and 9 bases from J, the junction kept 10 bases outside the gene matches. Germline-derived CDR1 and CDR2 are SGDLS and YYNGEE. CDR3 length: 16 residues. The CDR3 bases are TGTGCCAGCAGCGTTACTTCGGGACAGGGGGAAGGTGAGCAGTTCTTC. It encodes CASSVTSGQGEGEQFF.

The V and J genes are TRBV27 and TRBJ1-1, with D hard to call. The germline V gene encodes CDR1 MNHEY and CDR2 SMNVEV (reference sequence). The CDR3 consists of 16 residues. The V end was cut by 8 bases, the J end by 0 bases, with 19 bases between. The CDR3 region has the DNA TGTGCCAGCGGTCACTCAATTTACGCTATGAACACTGAAGCTTTCTTT. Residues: CASGHSIYAMNTEAFF.

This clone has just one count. CDR3 loop: CASNQGASSETQYF. CDR3 DNA sequence: TGTGCCAGCAACCAGGGAGCAAGTAGTGAGACCCAGTACTTC. The chain uses TRBV3-1 (or the pseudogene TRBV3-2) and TRBJ2-5; D may be TRBD1 or TRBD2 (5 bases each). This CDR3 is 14 amino acids long. Trimming removed 7 bases at V and 5 bases at J, with 17 bases between. Germline-derived CDR1 and CDR2 are LGHDT and YNNKEL (reference sequence).

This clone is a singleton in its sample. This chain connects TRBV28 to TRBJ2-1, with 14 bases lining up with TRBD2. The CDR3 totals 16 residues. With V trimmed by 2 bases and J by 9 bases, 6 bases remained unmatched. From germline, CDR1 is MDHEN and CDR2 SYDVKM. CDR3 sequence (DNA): TGTGCCAGCAGTTTAGCGACTAGCGGGAGGGGGGTTGAGCAGTTCTTC. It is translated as CASSLATSGRGVEQFF. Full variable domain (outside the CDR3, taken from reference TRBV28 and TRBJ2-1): DVKVTQSSRYLVKRTGEKVFLECVQDMDHENMFWYRQDPGLGLRLIYFSYDVKMKEKGDIPEGYSVSREKKERFSLILESASTNQTSMYLCASSLATSGRGVEQFFGPGTRLTVL.

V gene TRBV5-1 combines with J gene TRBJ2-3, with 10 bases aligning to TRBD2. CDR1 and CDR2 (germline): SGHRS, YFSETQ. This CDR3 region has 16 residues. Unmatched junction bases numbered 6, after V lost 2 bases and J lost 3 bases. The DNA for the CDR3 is TGCGCCAGCAGCTTCATTTTAGCGGGAGGAACAGATACGCAGTATTTT. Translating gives CASSFILAGGTDTQYF.

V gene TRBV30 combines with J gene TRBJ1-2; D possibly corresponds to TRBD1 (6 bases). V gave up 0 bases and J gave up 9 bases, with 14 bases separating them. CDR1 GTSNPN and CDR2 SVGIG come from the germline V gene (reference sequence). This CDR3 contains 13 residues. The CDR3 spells CAWSVPNRVSYTF. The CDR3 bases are TGTGCCTGGAGTGTCCCAAACAGGGTTAGCTACACCTTC.

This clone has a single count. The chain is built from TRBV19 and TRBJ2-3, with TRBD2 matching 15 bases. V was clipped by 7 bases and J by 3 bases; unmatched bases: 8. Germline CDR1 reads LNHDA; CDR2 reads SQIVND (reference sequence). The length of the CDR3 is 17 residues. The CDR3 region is CASKGLAGGRATDTQYF. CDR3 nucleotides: TGTGCCAGTAAGGGACTAGCGGGAGGAAGGGCGACAGATACGCAGTATTTT.

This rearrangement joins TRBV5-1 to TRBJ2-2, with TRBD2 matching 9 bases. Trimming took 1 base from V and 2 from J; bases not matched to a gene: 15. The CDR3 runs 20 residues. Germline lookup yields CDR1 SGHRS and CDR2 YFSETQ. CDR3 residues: CASSLLGFLAGSANTGELFF. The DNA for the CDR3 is TGCGCCAGCAGCTTGCTCGGTTTTCTAGCGGGATCCGCAAACACCGGGGAGCTGTTTTTT.

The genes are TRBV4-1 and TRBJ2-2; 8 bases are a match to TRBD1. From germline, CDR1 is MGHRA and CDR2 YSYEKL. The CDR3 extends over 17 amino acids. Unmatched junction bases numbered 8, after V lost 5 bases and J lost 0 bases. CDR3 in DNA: TGCGCCAGCAGCTTTGACAGGGGCAGAGCGAACACCGGGGAGCTGTTTTTT. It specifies CASSFDRGRANTGELFF.

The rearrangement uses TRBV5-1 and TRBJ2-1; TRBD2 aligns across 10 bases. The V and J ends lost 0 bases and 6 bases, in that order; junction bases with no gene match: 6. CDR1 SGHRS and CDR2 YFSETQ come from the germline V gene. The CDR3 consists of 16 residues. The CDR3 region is CASSLVSGGNRNEQFF. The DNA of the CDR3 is TGCGCCAGCAGCTTGGTTAGCGGGGGGAACCGCAATGAGCAGTTCTTC.

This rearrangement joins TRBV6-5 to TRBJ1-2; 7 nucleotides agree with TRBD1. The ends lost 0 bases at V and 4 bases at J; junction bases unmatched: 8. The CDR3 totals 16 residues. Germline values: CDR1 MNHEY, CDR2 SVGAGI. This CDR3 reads CASSYSGQGVGYGYTF. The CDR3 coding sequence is TGTGCCAGCAGTTACTCAGGCCAGGGGGTGGGCTATGGCTACACCTTC.

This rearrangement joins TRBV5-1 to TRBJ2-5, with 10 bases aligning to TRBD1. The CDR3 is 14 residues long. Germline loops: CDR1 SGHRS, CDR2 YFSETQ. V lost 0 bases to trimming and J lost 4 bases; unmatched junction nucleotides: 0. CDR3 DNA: TGCGCCAGCAGCTTGGGGACAGGGGGAGAGACCCAGTACTTC. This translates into CASSLGTGGETQYF.

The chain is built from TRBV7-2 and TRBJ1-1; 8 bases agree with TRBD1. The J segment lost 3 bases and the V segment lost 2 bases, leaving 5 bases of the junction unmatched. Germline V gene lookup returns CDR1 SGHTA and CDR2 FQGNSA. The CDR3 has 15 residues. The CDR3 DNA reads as TGTGCCAGCAGCTTATGGACAGGGTCGGACACTGAAGCTTTCTTT. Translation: CASSLWTGSDTEAFF.

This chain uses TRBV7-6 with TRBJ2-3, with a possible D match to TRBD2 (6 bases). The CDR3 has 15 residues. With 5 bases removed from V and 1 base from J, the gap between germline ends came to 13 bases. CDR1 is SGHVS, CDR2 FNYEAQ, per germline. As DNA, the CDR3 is TGTGCCAGCAGCGCCGTAGCGGAGCGCACAGATACGCAGTATTTT. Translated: CASSAVAERTDTQYF.